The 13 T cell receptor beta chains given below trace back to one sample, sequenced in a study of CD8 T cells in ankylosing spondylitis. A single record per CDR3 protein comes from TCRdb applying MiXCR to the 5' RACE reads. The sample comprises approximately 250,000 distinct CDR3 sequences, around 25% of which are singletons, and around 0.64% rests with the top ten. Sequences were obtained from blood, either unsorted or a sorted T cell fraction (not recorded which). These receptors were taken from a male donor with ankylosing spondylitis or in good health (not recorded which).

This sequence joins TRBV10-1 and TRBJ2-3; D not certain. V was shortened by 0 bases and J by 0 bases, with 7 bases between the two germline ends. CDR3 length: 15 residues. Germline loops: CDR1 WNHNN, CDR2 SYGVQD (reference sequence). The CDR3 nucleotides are TGCGCCAGCAGTGAGTCGCCTCTGAGCACAGATACGCAGTATTTT. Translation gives CASSESPLSTDTQYF.

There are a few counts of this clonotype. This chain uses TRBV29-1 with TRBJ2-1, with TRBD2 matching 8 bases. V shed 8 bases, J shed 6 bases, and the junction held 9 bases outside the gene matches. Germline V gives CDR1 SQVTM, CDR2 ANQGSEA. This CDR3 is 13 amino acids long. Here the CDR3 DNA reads TGCAGCTCCCGACGACTAGCGATCAATGAGCAGTTCTTC. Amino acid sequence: CSSRRLAINEQFF.

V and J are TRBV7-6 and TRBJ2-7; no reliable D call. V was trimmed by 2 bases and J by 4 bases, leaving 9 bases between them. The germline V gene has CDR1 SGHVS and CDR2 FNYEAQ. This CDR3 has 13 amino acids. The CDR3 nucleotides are TGTGCCAGCAGCTTAAACAGTGGATACGAGCAGTACTTC. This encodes CASSLNSGYEQYF.

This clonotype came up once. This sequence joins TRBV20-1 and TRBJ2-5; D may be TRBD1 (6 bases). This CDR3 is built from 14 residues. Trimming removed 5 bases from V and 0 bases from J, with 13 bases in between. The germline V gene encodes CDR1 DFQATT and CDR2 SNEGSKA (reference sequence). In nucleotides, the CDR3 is TGCAGTGCTGAACCAACAGGGTACCAAGAGACCCAGTACTTC. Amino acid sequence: CSAEPTGYQETQYF.

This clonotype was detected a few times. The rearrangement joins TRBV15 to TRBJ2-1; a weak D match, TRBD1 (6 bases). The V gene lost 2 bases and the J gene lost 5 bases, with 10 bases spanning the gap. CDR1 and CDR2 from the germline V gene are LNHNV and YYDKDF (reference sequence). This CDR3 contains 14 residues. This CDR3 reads CATSRQGIDNEQFF. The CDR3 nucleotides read TGTGCCACCAGCAGACAGGGGATCGACAATGAGCAGTTCTTC.

CDR3 sequence reads: CASRTLGAYEQYF. CDR3 DNA sequence: TGTGCCAGCAGAACCCTAGGTGCCTACGAGCAGTACTTC. V usage is TRBV6-1 and J usage is TRBJ2-7; D is unresolved. Per the germline V gene, CDR1 is MNHNS and CDR2 is SASEGT. Trimming pared 6 bases from V and 2 bases from J, leaving 11 bases between. This CDR3 is built from 13 residues.

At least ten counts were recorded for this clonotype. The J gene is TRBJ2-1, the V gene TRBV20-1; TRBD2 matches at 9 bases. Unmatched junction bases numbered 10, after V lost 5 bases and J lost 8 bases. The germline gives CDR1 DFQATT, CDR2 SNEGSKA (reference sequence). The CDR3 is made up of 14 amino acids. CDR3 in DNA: TGCAGTGCTGAGACGAGCGGGGGGATCGATGAGCAGTTCTTC. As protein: CSAETSGGIDEQFF.

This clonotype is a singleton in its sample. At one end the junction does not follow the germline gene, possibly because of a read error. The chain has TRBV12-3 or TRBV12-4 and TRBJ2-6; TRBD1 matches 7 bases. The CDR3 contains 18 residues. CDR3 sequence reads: CARSGPGQSKRGANVLTF. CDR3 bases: TGTGCCCGCAGTGGTCCGGGACAGAGTAAAAGAGGGGCCAACGTCCTGACTTTC.

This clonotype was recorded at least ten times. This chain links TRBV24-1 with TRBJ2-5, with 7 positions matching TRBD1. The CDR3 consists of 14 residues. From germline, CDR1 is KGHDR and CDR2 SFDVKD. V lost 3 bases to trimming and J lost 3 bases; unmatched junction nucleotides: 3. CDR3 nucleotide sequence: TGTGCCACCAGTGATGGGACAGTCGAAGAGACCCAGTACTTC. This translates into CATSDGTVEETQYF.

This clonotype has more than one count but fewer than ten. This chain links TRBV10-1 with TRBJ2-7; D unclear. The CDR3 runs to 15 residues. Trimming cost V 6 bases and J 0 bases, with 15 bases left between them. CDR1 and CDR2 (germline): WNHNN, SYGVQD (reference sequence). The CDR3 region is CASSRSSPSSYEQYF. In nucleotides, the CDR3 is TGCGCCAGCAGCCGATCGAGCCCAAGCTCCTACGAGCAGTACTTC.

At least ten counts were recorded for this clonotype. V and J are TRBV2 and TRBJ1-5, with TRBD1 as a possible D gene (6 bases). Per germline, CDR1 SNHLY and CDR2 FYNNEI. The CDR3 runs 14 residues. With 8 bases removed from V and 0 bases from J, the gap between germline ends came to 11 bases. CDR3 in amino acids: CASRQVYSNQPQHF. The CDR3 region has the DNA TGTGCCAGCCGACAGGTATATAGCAATCAGCCCCAGCATTTT.

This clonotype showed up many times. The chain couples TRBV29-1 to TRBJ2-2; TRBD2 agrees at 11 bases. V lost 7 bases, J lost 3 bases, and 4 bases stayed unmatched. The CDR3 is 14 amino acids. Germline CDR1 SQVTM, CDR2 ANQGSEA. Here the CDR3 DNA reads TGCAGCGGAAAACTAGCGGGGGACACCGGGGAGCTGTTTTTT. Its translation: CSGKLAGDTGELFF.

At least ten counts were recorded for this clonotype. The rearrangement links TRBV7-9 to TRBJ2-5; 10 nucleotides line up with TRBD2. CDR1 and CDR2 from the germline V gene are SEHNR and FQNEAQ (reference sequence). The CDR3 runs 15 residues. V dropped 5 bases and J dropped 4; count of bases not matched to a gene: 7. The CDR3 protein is CASSHPSGGGETQYF. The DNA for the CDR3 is TGTGCCAGCAGCCACCCTAGCGGGGGCGGAGAGACCCAGTACTTC.